Reported below is one TCR beta chain. The antigen is undetermined. The sample is drawn from a study of PD-L1 blockade in urothelial cancer. For the study at large: When patients started atezolizumab in about 2014, it was given at 1,200 mg intravenously every 3 weeks. Analysis of the blood was performed 3 weeks (second dose) and 6 weeks after treatment start. Findings of the study overall: Clones that were tumor-associated expanded more in the blood of durable-benefit patients at 3 weeks.

The time point is: pretreatment peripheral blood. A total of 1 to 8 samples per patient were collected pretreatment and on-treatment. TCRdb's copy holds only in-frame clones and misses some; the assay was immunoSEQ multiplex PCR. The repertoire holds 70,000 to 95,000 clones, around 89% seen once, with 0.97% in the top ten. This specimen was PBMCs, taken around atezolizumab (anti-PD-L1) treatment. This TCR was recovered from an elderly woman with urothelial cancer.

In nucleotides, the CDR3 is TGCGCCAGCAGCTTGAACAGCGGAGGGGAAGAGACCCAGTACTTC. Its protein product is CASSLNSGGEETQYF. V is TRBV5-1 and J is TRBJ2-5; D might be TRBD2 (6 bases). CDR1 and CDR2 from the germline V gene are SGHRS and YFSETQ. The CDR3 totals 15 residues. Trimming took 1 base from V and 3 from J, leaving 13 bases between them. Looking up the rest from reference TRBV5-1 and TRBJ2-5 gives the full variable domain: KAGVTQTPRYLIKTRGQQVTLSCSPISGHRSVSWYQQTPGQGLQFLFEYFSETQRNKGNFPGRFSGRQFSNSRSEMNVSTLELGDSALYLCASSLNSGGEETQYFGPGTRLLVL.